This TCR beta chain derives from a study of T-cell reconstitution after alpha-beta-depleted transplantation in children. Of note for this clonotype: What it binds is unknown.

The CDR3 covers 14 residues. Study conclusions and caveats: Counts and diversity of T cells one year after transplant came mostly from newly produced T cells. The study reportedly traced alpha-beta T cells about two months after transplant to several hundred expanded graft clones. Elevated TCRbeta diversity at day 60 was traced, in some patients, to surviving recipient T cells and thymic progenitors.

The TCRbeta library was prepared with unique molecular identifiers. TCRdb re-called the PCR reads with MiXCR, one entry per CDR3 protein. The table has 580,000 or so distinct CDR3 sequences, 23% seen once. This TCR was sampled from a boy under two years old who had a stem cell transplant for acute myeloid leukemia, so the T cells may come from the graft donor. Sequences were derived from PBMCs, mostly from graft donor cells, sampled 360 days after TCRalphabeta/CD19-depleted stem cell transplant. The J gene is TRBJ2-3, the V gene TRBV21-1. TRBV21-1 is a pseudogene segment. The CDR3 DNA follows: TGTGCCAGCAGCAAATTATGCTTCACAGATACGCAGTATTTT. The encoded protein is CASSKLCFTDTQYF.